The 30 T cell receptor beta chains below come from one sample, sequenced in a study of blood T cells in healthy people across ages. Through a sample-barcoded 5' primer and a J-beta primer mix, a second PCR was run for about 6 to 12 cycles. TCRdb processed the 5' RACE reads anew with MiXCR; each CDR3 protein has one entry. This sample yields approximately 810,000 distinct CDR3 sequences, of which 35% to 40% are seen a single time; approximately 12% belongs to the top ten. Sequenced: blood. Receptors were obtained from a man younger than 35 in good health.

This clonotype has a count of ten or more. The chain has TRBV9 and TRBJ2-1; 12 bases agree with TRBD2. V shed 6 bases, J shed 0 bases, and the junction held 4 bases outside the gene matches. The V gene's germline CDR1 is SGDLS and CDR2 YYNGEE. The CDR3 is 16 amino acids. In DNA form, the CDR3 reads TGTGCCAGCACTAGCGGGGGGGCTCGCTCCTACAATGAGCAGTTCTTC. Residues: CASTSGGARSYNEQFF.

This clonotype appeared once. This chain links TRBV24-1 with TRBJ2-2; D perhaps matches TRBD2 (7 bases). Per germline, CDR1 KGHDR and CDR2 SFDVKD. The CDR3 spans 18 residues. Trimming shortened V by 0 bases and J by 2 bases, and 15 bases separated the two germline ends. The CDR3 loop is CATSDLQRGGANTGELFF. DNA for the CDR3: TGTGCCACCAGTGATTTGCAAAGGGGGGGGGCAAACACCGGGGAGCTGTTTTTT.

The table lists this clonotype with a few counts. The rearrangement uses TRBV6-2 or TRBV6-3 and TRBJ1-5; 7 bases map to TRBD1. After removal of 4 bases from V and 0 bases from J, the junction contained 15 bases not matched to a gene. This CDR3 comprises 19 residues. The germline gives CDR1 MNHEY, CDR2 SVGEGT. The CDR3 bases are TGTGCCAGCAGTTTCAGGACAGGTAAACATCCTAATAGCAATCAGCCCCAGCATTTT. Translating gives CASSFRTGKHPNSNQPQHF.

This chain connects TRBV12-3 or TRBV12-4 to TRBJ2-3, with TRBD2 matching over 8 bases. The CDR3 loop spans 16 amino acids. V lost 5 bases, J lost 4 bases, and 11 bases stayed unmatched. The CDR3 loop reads CASSHPRGARADTQYF. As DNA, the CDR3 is TGTGCCAGCAGTCACCCGCGGGGGGCCCGGGCAGATACGCAGTATTTT.

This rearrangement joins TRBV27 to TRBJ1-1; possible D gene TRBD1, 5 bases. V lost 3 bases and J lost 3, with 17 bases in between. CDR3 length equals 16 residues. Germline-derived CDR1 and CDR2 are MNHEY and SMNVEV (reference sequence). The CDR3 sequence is CASSFGGGEMDTEAFF. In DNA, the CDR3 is TGTGCCAGCAGTTTCGGGGGGGGGGAAATGGACACTGAAGCTTTCTTT.

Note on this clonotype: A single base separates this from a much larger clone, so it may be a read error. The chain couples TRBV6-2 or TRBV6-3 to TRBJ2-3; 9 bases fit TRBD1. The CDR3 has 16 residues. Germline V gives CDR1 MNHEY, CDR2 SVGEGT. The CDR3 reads CAGSPTWTGGTDTQYF. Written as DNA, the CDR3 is TGTGCCGGCAGCCCTACCTGGACAGGGGGCACAGATACGCAGTATTTT.

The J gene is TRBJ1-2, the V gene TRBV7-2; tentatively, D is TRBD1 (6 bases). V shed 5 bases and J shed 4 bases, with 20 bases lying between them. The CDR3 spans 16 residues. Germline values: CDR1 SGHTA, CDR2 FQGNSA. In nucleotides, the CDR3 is TGTGCCAGCAGCGTCGGGTCGGGCAGGGGTGGCTATGGCTACACCTTC. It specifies CASSVGSGRGGYGYTF.

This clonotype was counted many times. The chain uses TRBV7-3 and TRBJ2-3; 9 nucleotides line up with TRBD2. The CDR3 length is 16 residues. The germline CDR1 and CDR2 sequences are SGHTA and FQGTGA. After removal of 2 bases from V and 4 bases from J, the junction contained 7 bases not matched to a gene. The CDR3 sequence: CASSLRLAGTADTQYF. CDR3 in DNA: TGTGCCAGCAGCTTACGGCTAGCGGGGACGGCAGATACGCAGTATTTT.

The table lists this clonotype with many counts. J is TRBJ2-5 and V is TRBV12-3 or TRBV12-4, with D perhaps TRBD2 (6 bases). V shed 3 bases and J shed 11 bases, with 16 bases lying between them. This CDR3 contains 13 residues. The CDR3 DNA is TGTGCCAGCAGTTTCGGCGGGTCGGGGGAGCAGTACTTC. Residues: CASSFGGSGEQYF.

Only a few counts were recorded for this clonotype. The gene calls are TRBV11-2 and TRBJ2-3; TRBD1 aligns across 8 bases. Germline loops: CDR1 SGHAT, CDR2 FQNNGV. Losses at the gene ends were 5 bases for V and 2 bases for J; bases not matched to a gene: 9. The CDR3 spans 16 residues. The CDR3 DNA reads TGTGCCAGCAGCACTAAACAGGGGGACCCCACAGATACGCAGTATTTT. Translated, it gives CASSTKQGDPTDTQYF.

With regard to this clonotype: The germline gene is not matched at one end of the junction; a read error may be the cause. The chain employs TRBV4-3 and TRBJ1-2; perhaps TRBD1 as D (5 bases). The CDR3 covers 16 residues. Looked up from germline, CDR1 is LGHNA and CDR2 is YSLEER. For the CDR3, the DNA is TGCGCCAGCGGCCAAGATCTTTGGGCAGGGTCGGACGGCTACACCTTC. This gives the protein CASGQDLWAGSDGYTF.

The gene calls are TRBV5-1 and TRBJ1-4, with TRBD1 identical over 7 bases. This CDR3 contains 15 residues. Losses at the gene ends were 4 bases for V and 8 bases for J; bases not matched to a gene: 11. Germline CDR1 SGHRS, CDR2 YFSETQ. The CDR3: CASSSRPQGYEKLFF. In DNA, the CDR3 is TGCGCCAGCAGCAGTCGACCACAGGGGTACGAAAAACTGTTTTTT.

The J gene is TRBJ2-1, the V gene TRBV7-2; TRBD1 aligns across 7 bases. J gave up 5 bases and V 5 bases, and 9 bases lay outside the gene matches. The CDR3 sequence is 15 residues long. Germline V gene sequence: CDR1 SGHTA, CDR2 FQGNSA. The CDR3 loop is CASSDWTGQNNEQFF. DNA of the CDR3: TGTGCCAGCAGCGACTGGACAGGACAAAACAATGAGCAGTTCTTC.

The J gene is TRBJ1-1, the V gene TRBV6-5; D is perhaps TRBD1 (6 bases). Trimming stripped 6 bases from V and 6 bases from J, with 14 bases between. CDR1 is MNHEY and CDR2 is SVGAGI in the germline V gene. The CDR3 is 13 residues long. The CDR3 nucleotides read TGTGCCAGCAGAAAACAGGGATATCCTGAAGCTTTCTTT. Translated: CASRKQGYPEAFF.

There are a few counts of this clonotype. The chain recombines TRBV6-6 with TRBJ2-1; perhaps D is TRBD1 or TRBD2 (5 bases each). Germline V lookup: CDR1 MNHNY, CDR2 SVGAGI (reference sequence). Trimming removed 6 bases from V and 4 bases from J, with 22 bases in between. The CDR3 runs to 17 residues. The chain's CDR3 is CASSYVPGRTTYNEQFF. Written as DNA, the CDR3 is TGTGCCAGCAGCTACGTACCGGGACGGACAACTTACAATGAGCAGTTCTTC.

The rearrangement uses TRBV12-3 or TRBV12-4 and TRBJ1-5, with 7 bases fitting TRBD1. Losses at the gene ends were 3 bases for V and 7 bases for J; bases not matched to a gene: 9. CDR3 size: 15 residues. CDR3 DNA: TGTGCCAGCAGTTTTCCTTCGCAGGGGGAACAGCCCCAGCATTTT. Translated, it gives CASSFPSQGEQPQHF.

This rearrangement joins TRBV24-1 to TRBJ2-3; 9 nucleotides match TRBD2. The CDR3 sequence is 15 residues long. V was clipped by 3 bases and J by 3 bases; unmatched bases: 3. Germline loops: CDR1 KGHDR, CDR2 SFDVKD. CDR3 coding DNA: TGTGCCACCAGTGATAGTAGCGGGGGAACAGATACGCAGTATTTT. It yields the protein CATSDSSGGTDTQYF.

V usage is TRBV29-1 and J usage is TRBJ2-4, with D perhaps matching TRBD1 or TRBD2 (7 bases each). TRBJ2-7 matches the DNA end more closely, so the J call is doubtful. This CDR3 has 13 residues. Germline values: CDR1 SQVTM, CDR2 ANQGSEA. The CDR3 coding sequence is TGCAGCGTTGCAGGGGGGGGAACCTACGAGCAGTACTTC. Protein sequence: CSVAGGGTYEQYF.

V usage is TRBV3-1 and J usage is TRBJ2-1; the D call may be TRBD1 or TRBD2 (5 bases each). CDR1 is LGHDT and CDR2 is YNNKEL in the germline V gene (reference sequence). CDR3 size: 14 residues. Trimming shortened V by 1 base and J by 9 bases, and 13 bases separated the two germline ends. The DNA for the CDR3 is TGTGCCAGCAGCCAAGGAGGGGAACCGGGTGAGCAGTTCTTC. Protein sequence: CASSQGGEPGEQFF.

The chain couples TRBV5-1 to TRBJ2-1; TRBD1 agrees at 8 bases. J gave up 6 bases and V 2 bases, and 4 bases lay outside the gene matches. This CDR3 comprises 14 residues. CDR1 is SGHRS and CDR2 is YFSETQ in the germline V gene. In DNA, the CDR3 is TGCGCCAGCAGCTTCCACGACAGGGGCAATGAGCAGTTCTTC. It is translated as CASSFHDRGNEQFF.

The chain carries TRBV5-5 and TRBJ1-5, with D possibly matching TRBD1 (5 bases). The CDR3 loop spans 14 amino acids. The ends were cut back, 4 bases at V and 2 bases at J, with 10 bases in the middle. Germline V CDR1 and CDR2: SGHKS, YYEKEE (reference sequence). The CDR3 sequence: CASSNGAGNQPQHF. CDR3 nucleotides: TGTGCCAGCAGCAACGGGGCAGGCAATCAGCCCCAGCATTTT.

The CDR3 nucleotides read TGCGCCAGCAGCCAAGATCGGGGGGGAGCTGGGGCTTTCTTT. Amino acids: CASSQDRGGAGAFF. The chain is built from TRBV4-3 and TRBJ1-1, with a possible D match to TRBD1 (5 bases). V was clipped by 0 bases and J by 11 bases, with 16 bases between them. Germline CDR1 is LGHNA and CDR2 is YSLEER. This CDR3 is 14 amino acids long.

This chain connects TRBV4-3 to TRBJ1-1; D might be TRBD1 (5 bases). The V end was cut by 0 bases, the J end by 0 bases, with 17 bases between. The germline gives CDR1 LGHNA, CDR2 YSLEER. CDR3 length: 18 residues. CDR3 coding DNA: TGCGCCAGCAGCCAAGATCACCTGGGTGGGGCCGTGAACACTGAAGCTTTCTTT. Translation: CASSQDHLGGAVNTEAFF.

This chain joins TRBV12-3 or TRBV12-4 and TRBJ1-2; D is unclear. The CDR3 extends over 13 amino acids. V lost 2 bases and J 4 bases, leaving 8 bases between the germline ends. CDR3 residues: CASSLRQSYGYTF. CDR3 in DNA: TGTGCCAGCAGTTTAAGGCAGTCCTATGGCTACACCTTC.

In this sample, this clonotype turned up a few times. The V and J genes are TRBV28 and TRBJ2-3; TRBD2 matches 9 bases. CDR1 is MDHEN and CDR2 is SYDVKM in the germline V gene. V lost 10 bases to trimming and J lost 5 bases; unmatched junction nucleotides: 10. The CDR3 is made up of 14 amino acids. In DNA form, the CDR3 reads TGTGCCACCCGCGCGGGGGGGCGGGTAGATACGCAGTATTTT. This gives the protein CATRAGGRVDTQYF.

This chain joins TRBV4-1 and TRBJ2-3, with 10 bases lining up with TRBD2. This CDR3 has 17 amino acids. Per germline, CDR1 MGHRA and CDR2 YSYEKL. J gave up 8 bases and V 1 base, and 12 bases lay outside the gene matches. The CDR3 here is CASSQVLAGGITATQYF. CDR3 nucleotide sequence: TGCGCCAGCAGCCAAGTTTTAGCGGGAGGAATAACTGCTACGCAGTATTTT.

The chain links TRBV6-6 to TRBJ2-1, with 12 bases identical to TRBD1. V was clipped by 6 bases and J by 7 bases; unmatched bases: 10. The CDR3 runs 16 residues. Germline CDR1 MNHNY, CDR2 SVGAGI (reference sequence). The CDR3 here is CASSRRGQGAENEQFF. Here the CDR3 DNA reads TGTGCCAGCAGCCGGAGGGGACAGGGGGCTGAAAATGAGCAGTTCTTC.

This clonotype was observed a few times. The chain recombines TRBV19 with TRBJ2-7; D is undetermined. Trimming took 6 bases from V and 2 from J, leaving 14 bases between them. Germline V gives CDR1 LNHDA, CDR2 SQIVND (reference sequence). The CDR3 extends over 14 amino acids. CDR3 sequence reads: CASSTSLDAYEQYF. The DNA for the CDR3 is TGTGCCAGTAGCACAAGCCTGGACGCCTACGAGCAGTACTTC.

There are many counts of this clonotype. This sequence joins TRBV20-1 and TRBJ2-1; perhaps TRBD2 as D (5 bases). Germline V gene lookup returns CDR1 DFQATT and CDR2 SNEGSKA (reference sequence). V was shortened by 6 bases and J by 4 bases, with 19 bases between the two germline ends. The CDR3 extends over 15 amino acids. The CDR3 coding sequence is TGCAGTGCCCCGGGCGAGAAAGGACTTTACAATGAGCAGTTCTTC. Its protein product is CSAPGEKGLYNEQFF.

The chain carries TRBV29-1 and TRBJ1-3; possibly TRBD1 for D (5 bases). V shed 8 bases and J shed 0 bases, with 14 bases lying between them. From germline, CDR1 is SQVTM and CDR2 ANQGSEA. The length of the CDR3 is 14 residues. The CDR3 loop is CSIWDQSSGNTIYF. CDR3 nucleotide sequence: TGCAGCATTTGGGACCAGAGCTCTGGAAACACCATATATTTT.